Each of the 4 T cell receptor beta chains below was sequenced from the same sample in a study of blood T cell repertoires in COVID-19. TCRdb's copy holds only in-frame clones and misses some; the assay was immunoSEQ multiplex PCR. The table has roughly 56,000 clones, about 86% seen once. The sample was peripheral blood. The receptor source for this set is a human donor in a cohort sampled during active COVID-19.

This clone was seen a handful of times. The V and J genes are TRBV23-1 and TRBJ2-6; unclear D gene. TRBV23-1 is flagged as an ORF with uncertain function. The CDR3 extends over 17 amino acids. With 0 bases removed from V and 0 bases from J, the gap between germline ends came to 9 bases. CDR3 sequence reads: CASSQSYSTSGANVLTF. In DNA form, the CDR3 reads TGCGCCAGCAGTCAATCTTACAGTACCTCTGGGGCCAACGTCCTGACTTTC.

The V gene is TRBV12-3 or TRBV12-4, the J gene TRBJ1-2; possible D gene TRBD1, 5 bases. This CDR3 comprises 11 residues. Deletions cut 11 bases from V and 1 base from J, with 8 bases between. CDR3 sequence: CAAGGNYGYTF. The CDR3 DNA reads TGTGCCGCGGGGGGTAACTATGGCTACACCTTC.

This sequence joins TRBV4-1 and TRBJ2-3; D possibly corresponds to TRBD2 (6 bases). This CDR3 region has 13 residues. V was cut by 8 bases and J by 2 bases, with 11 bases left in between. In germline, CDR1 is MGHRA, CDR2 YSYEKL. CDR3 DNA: TGCGCCAGCGCGGCGGGGCCCACAGATACGCAGTATTTT. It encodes CASAAGPTDTQYF.

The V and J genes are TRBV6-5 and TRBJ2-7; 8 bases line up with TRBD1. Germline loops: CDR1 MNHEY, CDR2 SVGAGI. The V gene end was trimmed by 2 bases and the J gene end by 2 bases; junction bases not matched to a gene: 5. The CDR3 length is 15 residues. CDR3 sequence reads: CASSYDRGMTYEQYF. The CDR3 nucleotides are TGTGCCAGCAGTTACGACAGGGGAATGACCTACGAGCAGTACTTC.